This is a list of T cell receptor beta chains from one sample in a study of shared clonotypes between healthy human individuals. Clones were sequenced by immunoSEQ multiplex PCR, and TCRdb holds only the in-frame ones, with some missing. The repertoire holds 170,000 or so clones, with around 63% as singletons. Sequencing was performed on memory CD4+ T cells sorted from blood. The receptor source for this set is a man aged 25-45 years in good health. Both conserved end residues are part of each CDR3. Fields, in order: CDR3 DNA, CDR3 protein, D gene, clone size, V gene, J gene. D genes are given only for firm matches. Expanded clones are given a class, and other clones once, few, many or no size at all.

TGTGCCAGCACCGGTAGCGGGAAAGTAGATACCGGGGAGCTGTTTTTT	CASTGSGKVDTGELFF	TRBD2	.	TRBV2	TRBJ2-2
TGTGCCAGTCGACAGGGCTCTGGCTACACCTTC	CASRQGSGYTF	TRBD1	once	TRBV6-1	TRBJ1-2
TGTGCCAGCTCACCGAAGACAGGGGACACTGAAGCTTTCTTT	CASSPKTGDTEAFF	TRBD1	once	TRBV18	TRBJ1-1
TGTGCCAGCAGCGGACAGGGGGATTCTAATGAAAAACTGTTTTTT	CASSGQGDSNEKLFF	TRBD1	.	TRBV6-5	TRBJ1-4
TGTGCCATCAGTGAGTCGAGAGTTCAAGGTACGCAGTATTTT	CAISESRVQGTQYF	.	.	TRBV10-3	TRBJ2-3
TGTGCCAGTAGTATTATCGGGGCGACAGGACAAGAGACCCAGTACTTC	CASSIIGATGQETQYF	.	.	TRBV19	TRBJ2-5
TGTGCCAGCAGCTTAGCCGGACAGGGTGAGACCCAGTACTTC	CASSLAGQGETQYF	TRBD1	.	TRBV7-2	TRBJ2-5
TGTGCCAGCAGCGGACGGGACTACAATGAGCAGTTCTTC	CASSGRDYNEQFF	.	.	TRBV5-4	TRBJ2-1
TGTGCCATCAGTGAGCAAGTCCCCGCTAGCGGGAGCTACGAGCAGTACTTC	CAISEQVPASGSYEQYF	TRBD2	.	TRBV10-3	TRBJ2-7
TGCGCCAGCAGCTTTACGGACGTAACAGATACGCAGTATTTT	CASSFTDVTDTQYF	.	few	TRBV5-1	TRBJ2-3
TGTGCCAGCAGTCCGGGACAGTGGGGAGCCTTAGGCGAGCAGTACTTC	CASSPGQWGALGEQYF	TRBD1	.	TRBV7-2	TRBJ2-7
TGCGCCAGCAGCCAAGGGCAGGGAAACACTGAAGCTTTCTTT	CASSQGQGNTEAFF	.	.	TRBV4-3	TRBJ1-1
TGCGCCAGCAGCTTGGATCAGGGATCCTCTGGAAACACCATATATTTT	CASSLDQGSSGNTIYF	.	few	TRBV5-1	TRBJ1-3
TGTGCCAGCAGTGACTTTGGGACAGAGATCTATGGCTACACCTTC	CASSDFGTEIYGYTF	TRBD1	few	TRBV6-1	TRBJ1-2
TGTGCCAGCAGTGACTACAATGAGCAGTTCTTC	CASSDYNEQFF	.	.	TRBV25-1	TRBJ2-1
TGCGCCAGCAGATTACCGGACATCGGGGCTCGTTGGTACTTC	CASRLPDIGARWYF	.	.	TRBV10-2	TRBJ1-2